Shown below are 8 T cell receptor beta chains from a single sample sequenced in a study of blood T cell repertoires in COVID-19. The method was immunoSEQ multiplex PCR; TCRdb's version includes in-frame clones alone and lacks a portion of them. The sample contains 95,000 to 150,000 clones, over 80% of which appear only once. Sequencing used PBMCs or T cells enriched from blood (not recorded which). The receptors derive from a young woman who had recovered from COVID-19.

The chain joins TRBV6-6 to TRBJ1-5, with D uncertain. Trimming shortened V by 5 bases and J by 0 bases, and 8 bases separated the two germline ends. The germline CDR1 and CDR2 sequences are MNHNY and SVGAGI (reference sequence). CDR3 length: 14 residues. The DNA for the CDR3 is TGTGCCAGCAGTCCTACTTATAGCAATCAGCCCCAGCATTTT. Translation gives CASSPTYSNQPQHF.

V is TRBV6-5 and J is TRBJ1-2, with D possibly being TRBD1 (5 bases). The CDR3 extends over 13 amino acids. Germline CDR1 is MNHEY and CDR2 is SVGAGI. V lost 2 bases and J lost 7, with 11 bases in between. The CDR3 here is CASSYRRVGGYTF. The CDR3 nucleotides read TGTGCCAGCAGTTACCGCAGGGTGGGTGGCTACACCTTC.

The chain carries TRBV28 and TRBJ1-1; tentative D call: TRBD1 (5 bases). The germline V gene encodes CDR1 MDHEN and CDR2 SYDVKM. V lost 7 bases and J 1 base, leaving 13 bases between the germline ends. This CDR3 region has 14 residues. The CDR3: CASKPGGTNTEAFF. The CDR3 DNA is TGTGCCAGCAAACCCGGGGGGACGAACACTGAAGCTTTCTTT.

The chain joins TRBV12-3 or TRBV12-4 to TRBJ1-1, with D uncertain. The V end was cut by 3 bases, the J end by 5 bases, with 10 bases between. The CDR3 extends over 13 amino acids. CDR3 amino acids: CASSFGDGTEAFF. The CDR3 DNA sequence: TGTGCCAGCAGTTTCGGGGATGGAACTGAAGCTTTCTTT.

This clone was observed a single time. The rearrangement links TRBV28 to TRBJ1-6; D may be TRBD1 (5 bases). CDR1 MDHEN and CDR2 SYDVKM come from the germline V gene. Trimming removed 0 bases at V and 10 bases at J, with 16 bases between. The CDR3 has 16 amino acids. CDR3 DNA sequence: TGTGCCAGCAGTTTATGGAGCCAGGGCGACGGGTCACCCCTCCACTTT. This gives the protein CASSLWSQGDGSPLHF.

This clone was seen a handful of times. The chain is built from TRBV28 and TRBJ1-4; D unresolved. This CDR3 has 16 amino acids. The germline CDR1 and CDR2 sequences are MDHEN and SYDVKM. Trimming took 3 bases from V and 8 from J, leaving 19 bases between them. Here the CDR3 reads CASSFPRGGGGEKLFF. As DNA, the CDR3 is TGTGCCAGCAGTTTCCCCCGAGGCGGCGGAGGAGAAAAACTGTTTTTT.

The chain has TRBV29-1 and TRBJ2-3; D possibly corresponds to TRBD1 (6 bases). V dropped 7 bases and J dropped 5 bases, with 7 bases sitting between them. Germline lookup yields CDR1 SQVTM and CDR2 ANQGSEA. This CDR3 contains 10 residues. The CDR3 sequence is CSAGEDTQYF. Here the CDR3 DNA reads TGCAGCGCAGGGGAAGATACGCAGTATTTT.

J is TRBJ1-5 and V is TRBV7-2; 8 bases align to TRBD1. The J segment lost 4 bases and the V segment lost 5 bases, leaving 4 bases of the junction unmatched. The germline gives CDR1 SGHTA, CDR2 FQGNSA. This CDR3 contains 14 residues. The CDR3 is CASSHRQGNQPQHF. As DNA, the CDR3 is TGTGCCAGCAGCCACAGACAGGGGAATCAGCCCCAGCATTTT. The full variable domain, in which reference TRBV7-2 and TRBJ1-5 provide the parts outside the CDR3, is GAGVSQSPSNKVTEKGKDVELRCDPISGHTALYWYRQSLGQGLEFLIYFQGNSAPDKSGLPSDRFSAERTGGSVSTLTIQRTQQEDSAVYLCASSHRQGNQPQHFGDGTRLSIL.